This T cell receptor beta chain was obtained from a study of shared clonotypes between healthy human individuals. V gave up 4 bases and J gave up 4 bases, with 22 bases separating them. The germline V gene has CDR1 SEHNR and CDR2 FQNEAQ (reference sequence). The CDR3 is 17 residues long. Repertoires were generated with immunoSEQ multiplex PCR, while TCRdb's copy carries only in-frame clones and drops some. The table shows roughly 720,000 clones, with 90% occurring only once. Sequenced sample: memory CD8+ T cells from PBMCs. The subset: CD45RO+ cells pooled with CCR7-negative TemRA cells. The chain recombines TRBV7-9 with TRBJ2-5; D possibly corresponds to TRBD1 (6 bases). This TCR was recovered from a man aged 18 to 30 in good health. Some clones in this sample may be carry-over from other donors' samples. Written as DNA, the CDR3 is TGTGCCAGCAGCTCTACCGGGACACTCCCCCAACGAGAGACCCAGTACTTC. It specifies CASSSTGTLPQRETQYF.